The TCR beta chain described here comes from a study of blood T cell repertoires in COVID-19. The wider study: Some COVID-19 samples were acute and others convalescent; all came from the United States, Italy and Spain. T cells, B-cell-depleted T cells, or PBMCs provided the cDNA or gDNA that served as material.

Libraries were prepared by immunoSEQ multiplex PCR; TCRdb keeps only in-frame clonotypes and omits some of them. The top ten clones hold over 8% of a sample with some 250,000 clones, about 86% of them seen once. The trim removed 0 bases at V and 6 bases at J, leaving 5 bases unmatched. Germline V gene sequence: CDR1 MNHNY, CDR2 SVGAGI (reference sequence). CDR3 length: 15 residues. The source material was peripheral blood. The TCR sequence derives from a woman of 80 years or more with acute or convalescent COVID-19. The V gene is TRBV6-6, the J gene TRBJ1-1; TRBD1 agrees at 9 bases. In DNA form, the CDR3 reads TGTGCCAGCAGTTACTCGGGACAGGGAGTCGCTGAAGCTTTCTTT. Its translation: CASSYSGQGVAEAFF.